This T cell receptor (beta chain) originates from a study of blood T cell repertoires in COVID-19. Turning to the study itself: T cells, B-cell-depleted T cells, or PBMCs supplied cDNA or gDNA.

The trim removed 5 bases at V and 3 bases at J, leaving 7 bases unmatched. The V gene's germline CDR1 is SGHTA and CDR2 FQGNSA. This CDR3 comprises 16 residues. The protocol was immunoSEQ multiplex PCR, while the TCRdb copy is restricted to in-frame clones and leaves out a portion. The sample includes about 310,000 clones, 75% to 90% seen only once; the top ten take approximately 1.9%. In its sample, this clone was seen a few times. V usage is TRBV7-2 and J usage is TRBJ2-1; 10 bases are shared with TRBD1. Sequencing input: PBMCs or T cells enriched from blood (not recorded which). The TCR comes from a woman under 40 who had been exposed to COVID-19. The CDR3 DNA reads as TGTGCCAGCAGCGAGGAAGGGACAGGGGTCTACAATGAGCAGTTCTTC. Translating gives CASSEEGTGVYNEQFF.